This record concerns one T cell receptor (beta chain) sequence. These data originate in a study of blood T cell repertoires in COVID-19. Study in general: Sites in the United States, Italy and Spain provided acute and convalescent COVID-19 samples. T cells, B-cell-depleted T cells, or PBMCs supplied cDNA or gDNA.

Trimming cost V 5 bases and J 3 bases; bases outside gene matches: 4. Germline CDR1 SGHVS, CDR2 FQNEAQ. The CDR3 loop spans 14 amino acids. The authors' processing: Amplifying reference gene primers gave estimates of nucleated cell counts. Generated by immunoSEQ multiplex PCR, the TCRdb table keeps only in-frame clones and is missing some. V and J calls plus clone size are reproduced from that table; the DNA served to infer D and trimming. The sample records tens of thousands of clones, roughly 71% being singletons. V usage is TRBV7-8 and J usage is TRBJ1-5; 7 bases are a match to TRBD1. This clonotype was obtained from a human donor in a cohort sampled during active COVID-19. The sequencing input was peripheral blood. CDR3 protein: CASSRDSLNQPQHF. The CDR3 DNA reads as TGTGCCAGCAGCAGGGACAGCCTCAATCAGCCCCAGCATTTT. The whole variable domain, filled in from reference TRBV7-8 and TRBJ1-5, reads GAGVSQSPRYKVAKRGQDVALRCDPISGHVSLFWYQQALGQGPEFLTYFQNEAQLDKSGLPSDRFFAERPEGSVSTLKIQRTQQEDSAVYLCASSRDSLNQPQHFGDGTRLSIL.